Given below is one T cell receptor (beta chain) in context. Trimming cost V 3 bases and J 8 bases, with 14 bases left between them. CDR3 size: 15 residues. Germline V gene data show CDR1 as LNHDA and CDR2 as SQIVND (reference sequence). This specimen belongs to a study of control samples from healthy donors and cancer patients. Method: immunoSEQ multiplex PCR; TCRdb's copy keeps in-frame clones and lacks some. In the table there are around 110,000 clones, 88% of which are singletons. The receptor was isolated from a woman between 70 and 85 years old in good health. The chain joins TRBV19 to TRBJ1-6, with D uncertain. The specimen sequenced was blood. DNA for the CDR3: TGTGCCAGTAGTATCCCCGGGAGGGTTGATTCACCCCTCCACTTT. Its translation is CASSIPGRVDSPLHF. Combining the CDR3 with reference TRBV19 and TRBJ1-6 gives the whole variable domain DGGITQSPKYLFRKEGQNVTLSCEQNLNHDAMYWYRQDPGQGLRLIYYSQIVNDFQKGDIAEGYSVSREKKESFPLTVTSAQKNPTAFYLCASSIPGRVDSPLHFGNGTRLTVT.